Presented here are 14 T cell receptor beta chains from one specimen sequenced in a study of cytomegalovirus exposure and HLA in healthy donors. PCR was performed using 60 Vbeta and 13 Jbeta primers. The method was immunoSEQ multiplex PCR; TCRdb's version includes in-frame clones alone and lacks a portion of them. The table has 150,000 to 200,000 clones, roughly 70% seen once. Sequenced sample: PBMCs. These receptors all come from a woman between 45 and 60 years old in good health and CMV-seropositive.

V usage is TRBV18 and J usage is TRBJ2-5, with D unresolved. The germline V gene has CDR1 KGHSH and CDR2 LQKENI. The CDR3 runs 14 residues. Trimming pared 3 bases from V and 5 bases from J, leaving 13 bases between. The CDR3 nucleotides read TGTGCCAGCTCACCGGTCCAAACCCAGGAGACCCAGTACTTC. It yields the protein CASSPVQTQETQYF.

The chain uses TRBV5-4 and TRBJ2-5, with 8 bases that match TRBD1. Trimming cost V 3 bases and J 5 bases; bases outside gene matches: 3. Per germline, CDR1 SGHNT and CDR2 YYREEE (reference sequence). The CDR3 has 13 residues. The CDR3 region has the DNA TGTGCCAGCAGCTCCCGGGACAGGGAGACCCAGTACTTC. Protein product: CASSSRDRETQYF.

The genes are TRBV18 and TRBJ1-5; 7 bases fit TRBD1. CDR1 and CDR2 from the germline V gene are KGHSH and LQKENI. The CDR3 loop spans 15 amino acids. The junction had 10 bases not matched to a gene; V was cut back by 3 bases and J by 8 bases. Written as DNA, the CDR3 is TGTGCCAGCTCACCCCAGACAGGGAACAGGGAGCCCCAGCATTTT. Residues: CASSPQTGNREPQHF.

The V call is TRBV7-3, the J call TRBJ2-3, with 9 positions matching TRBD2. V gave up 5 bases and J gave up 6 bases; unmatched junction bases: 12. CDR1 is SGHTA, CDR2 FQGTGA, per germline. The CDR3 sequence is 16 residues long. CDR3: CASSRASGAGSDTQYF. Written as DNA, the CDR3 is TGTGCCAGCAGCCGCGCTAGCGGGGCTGGTTCGGATACGCAGTATTTT. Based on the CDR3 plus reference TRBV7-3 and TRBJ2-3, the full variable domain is GAGVSQTPSNKVTEKGKYVELRCDPISGHTALYWYRQSLGQGPEFLIYFQGTGAADDSGLPNDRFFAVRPEGSVSTLKIQRTERGDSAVYLCASSRASGAGSDTQYFGPGTRLTVL.

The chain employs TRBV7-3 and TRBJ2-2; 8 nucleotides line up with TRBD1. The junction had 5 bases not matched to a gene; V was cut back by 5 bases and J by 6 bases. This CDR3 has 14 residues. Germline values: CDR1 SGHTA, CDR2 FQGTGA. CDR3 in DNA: TGTGCCAGCAGCGCGGACAGGGCCTCCGGGGAGCTGTTTTTT. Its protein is CASSADRASGELFF.

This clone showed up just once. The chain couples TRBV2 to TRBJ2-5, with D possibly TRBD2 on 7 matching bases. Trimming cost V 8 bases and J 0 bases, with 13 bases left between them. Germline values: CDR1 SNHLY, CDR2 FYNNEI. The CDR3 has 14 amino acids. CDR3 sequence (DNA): TGTGCCAGCGAGGGGGGGGACAACCAAGAGACCCAGTACTTC. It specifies CASEGGDNQETQYF. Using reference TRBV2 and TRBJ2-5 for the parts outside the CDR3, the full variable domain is EPEVTQTPSHQVTQMGQEVILRCVPISNHLYFYWYRQILGQKVEFLVSFYNNEISEKSEIFDDQFSVERPDGSNFTLKIRSTKLEDSAMYFCASEGGDNQETQYFGPGTRLLVL.

CDR3 region: CASSVQQLNTEAFF. The CDR3 DNA follows: TGTGCCAGCAGCGTACAACAGCTGAACACTGAAGCTTTCTTT. V gene TRBV9 combines with J gene TRBJ1-1, with no clear D. The CDR3 runs to 14 residues. CDR1 and CDR2 (germline): SGDLS, YYNGEE. Between the trimmed V and J ends, which lost 1 base and 0 bases, there was a span of 7 bases.

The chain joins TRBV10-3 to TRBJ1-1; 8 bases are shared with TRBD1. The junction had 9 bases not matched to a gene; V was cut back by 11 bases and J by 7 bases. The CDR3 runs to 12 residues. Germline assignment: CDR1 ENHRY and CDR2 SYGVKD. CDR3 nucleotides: TGTGCCCAGGGGCAGGGGGCTGGTGAAGCTTTCTTT. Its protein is CAQGQGAGEAFF.

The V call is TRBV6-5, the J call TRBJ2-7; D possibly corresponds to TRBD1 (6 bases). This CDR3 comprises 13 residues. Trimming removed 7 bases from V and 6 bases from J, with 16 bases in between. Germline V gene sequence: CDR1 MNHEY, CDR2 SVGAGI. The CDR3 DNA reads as TGTGCCAGCACCGAGTACAGGGTATCCGAGCAGTACTTC. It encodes CASTEYRVSEQYF.

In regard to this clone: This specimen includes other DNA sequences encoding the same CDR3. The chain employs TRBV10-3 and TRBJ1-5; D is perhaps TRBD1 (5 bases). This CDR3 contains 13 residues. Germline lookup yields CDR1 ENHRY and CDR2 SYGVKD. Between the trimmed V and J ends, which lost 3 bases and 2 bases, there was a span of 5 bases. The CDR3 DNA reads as TGTGCCATCAGTGACAGGGGCAATCAGCCCCAGCATTTT. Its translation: CAISDRGNQPQHF.

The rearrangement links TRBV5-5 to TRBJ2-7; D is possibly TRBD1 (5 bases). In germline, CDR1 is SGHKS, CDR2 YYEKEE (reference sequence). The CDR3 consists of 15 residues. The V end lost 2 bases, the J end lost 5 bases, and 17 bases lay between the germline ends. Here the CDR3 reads CASSLNWAGNNEQYF. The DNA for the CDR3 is TGTGCCAGCAGCTTAAACTGGGCAGGGAACAACGAGCAGTACTTC.

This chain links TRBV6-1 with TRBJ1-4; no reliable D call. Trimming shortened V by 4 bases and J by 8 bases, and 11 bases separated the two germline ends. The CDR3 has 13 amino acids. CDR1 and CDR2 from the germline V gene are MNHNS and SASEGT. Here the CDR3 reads CASSGTAEEKLFF. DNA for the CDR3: TGTGCCAGCAGTGGTACAGCGGAAGAAAAACTGTTTTTT.

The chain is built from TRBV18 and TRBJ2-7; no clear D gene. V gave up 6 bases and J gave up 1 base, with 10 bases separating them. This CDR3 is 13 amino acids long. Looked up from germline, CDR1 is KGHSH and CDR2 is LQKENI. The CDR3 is CASSREMSYEQYF. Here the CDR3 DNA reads TGTGCCAGCTCGAGAGAGATGTCCTACGAGCAGTACTTC.

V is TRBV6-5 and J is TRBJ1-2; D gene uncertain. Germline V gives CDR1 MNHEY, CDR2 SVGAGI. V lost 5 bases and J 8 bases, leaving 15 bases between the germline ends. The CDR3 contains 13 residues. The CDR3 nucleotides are TGTGCCAGCAGTCCCTTACTAGATATGGGCTACACCTTC. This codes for CASSPLLDMGYTF.